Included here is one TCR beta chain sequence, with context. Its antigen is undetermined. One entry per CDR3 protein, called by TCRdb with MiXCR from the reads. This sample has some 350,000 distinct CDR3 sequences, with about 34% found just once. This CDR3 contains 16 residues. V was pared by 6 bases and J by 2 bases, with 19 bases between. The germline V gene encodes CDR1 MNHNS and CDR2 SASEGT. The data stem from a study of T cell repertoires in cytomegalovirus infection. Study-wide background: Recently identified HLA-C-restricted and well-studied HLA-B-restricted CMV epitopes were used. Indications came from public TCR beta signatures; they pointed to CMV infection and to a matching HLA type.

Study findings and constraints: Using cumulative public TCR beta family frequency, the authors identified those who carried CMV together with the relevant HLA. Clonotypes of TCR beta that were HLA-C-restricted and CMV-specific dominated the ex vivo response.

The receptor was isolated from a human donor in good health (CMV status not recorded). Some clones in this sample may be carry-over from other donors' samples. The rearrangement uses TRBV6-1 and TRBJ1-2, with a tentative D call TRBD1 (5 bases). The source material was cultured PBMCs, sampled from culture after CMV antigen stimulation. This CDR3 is CASRGVARPPNYGYTF. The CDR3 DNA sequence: TGTGCCAGCAGGGGGGTTGCCCGCCCACCAAACTATGGCTACACCTTC.